Presented here are 20 T cell receptor beta chains from one specimen sequenced in a study of blood T cell repertoires in COVID-19. Produced via immunoSEQ multiplex PCR; TCRdb's table is partial and in-frame only. Of 200,000 to 250,000 clones in the sample, 84% were seen once. The specimen sequenced was PBMCs or T cells enriched from blood (not recorded which). These receptors came from a man in his sixties who had recovered from COVID-19.

The chain uses TRBV7-3 and TRBJ1-1, with D possibly being TRBD1 (6 bases). The CDR3 contains 14 residues. The germline V gene encodes CDR1 SGHTA and CDR2 FQGTGA. The V end was cut by 0 bases, the J end by 7 bases, with 12 bases between. The CDR3: CASSLTTQGSEAFF. The CDR3 coding sequence is TGTGCCAGCAGCTTAACGACTCAGGGGAGTGAAGCTTTCTTT.

The chain joins TRBV7-9 to TRBJ2-1, with 9 bases fitting TRBD2. Germline V gene lookup returns CDR1 SEHNR and CDR2 FQNEAQ (reference sequence). V lost 1 base and J lost 6; bases outside the gene matches: 7. The CDR3 loop spans 16 amino acids. In nucleotides, the CDR3 is TGTGCCAGCAGCTTAGTATCGACTAGCGGACGCAATGAGCAGTTCTTC. Protein: CASSLVSTSGRNEQFF.

The J gene is TRBJ1-3, the V gene TRBV11-3; D possibly corresponds to TRBD1 (5 bases). CDR1 and CDR2 (germline): SGHNT, YENEEA. The ends were cut back, 5 bases at V and 2 bases at J, with 16 bases in the middle. The CDR3 runs 16 residues. CDR3 in amino acids: CASSRPPQGTGNTIYF. The CDR3, as DNA: TGTGCCAGCAGCCGACCCCCCCAGGGCACTGGAAACACCATATATTTT.

The rearrangement joins TRBV20-1 to TRBJ2-1; 8 nucleotides match TRBD2. V shed 3 bases and J 9 bases; nucleotides not matched to a gene: 7. Germline V gene data show CDR1 as DFQATT and CDR2 as SNEGSKA (reference sequence). This CDR3 spans 13 amino acids. The CDR3 nucleotides are TGCAGTGCTAGTTCCGGGGGGGCCGGTGAGCAGTTCTTC. It specifies CSASSGGAGEQFF.

This clone was picked up one time. The chain recombines TRBV19 with TRBJ1-5, with 10 bases fitting TRBD1. CDR1 and CDR2 from the germline V gene are LNHDA and SQIVND (reference sequence). CDR3 length equals 15 residues. The ends lost 6 bases at V and 6 bases at J; junction bases unmatched: 8. The CDR3 spells CASRPVGTGVQPQHF. The CDR3 DNA reads as TGTGCCAGTAGGCCCGTTGGGACAGGGGTTCAGCCCCAGCATTTT.

This sequence joins TRBV9 and TRBJ2-2; the D gene is possibly TRBD1 (6 bases). The V gene lost 3 bases and the J gene lost 6 bases, with 6 bases spanning the gap. The CDR3 runs to 12 residues. CDR1 is SGDLS, CDR2 YYNGEE, per germline. The chain's CDR3 is CASSEGAGELFF. CDR3 DNA: TGTGCCAGCAGCGAGGGGGCCGGGGAGCTGTTTTTT.

This chain connects TRBV29-1 to TRBJ1-3; D remains unclear. The germline gives CDR1 SQVTM, CDR2 ANQGSEA. V was cut by 5 bases and J by 1 base, with 6 bases left in between. There are 12 residues in the CDR3. DNA for the CDR3: TGCAGCGTTTTCAGTTCTGGAAACACCATATATTTT. It specifies CSVFSSGNTIYF.

The chain uses TRBV12-3 or TRBV12-4 and TRBJ1-1, with D perhaps TRBD1 (6 bases). CDR3 length equals 13 residues. The ends were cut back, 5 bases at V and 5 bases at J, with 12 bases in the middle. The CDR3 nucleotides are TGTGCCAGCAGTCTCAGGGGTTGGACTGAAGCTTTCTTT. This translates into CASSLRGWTEAFF.

The chain links TRBV6-2 or TRBV6-3 to TRBJ2-2; a possible D gene is TRBD1 (6 bases). The V gene's germline CDR1 is MNHEY and CDR2 SVGEGT. This CDR3 contains 18 residues. Trimming took 6 bases from V and 3 from J, leaving 23 bases between them. CDR3 sequence: CASSPRTARAVYTGELFF. CDR3 in DNA: TGTGCCAGCAGCCCCAGGACAGCCCGGGCGGTTTACACCGGGGAGCTGTTTTTT.

The rearrangement joins TRBV18 to TRBJ1-2; the match to TRBD1 covers 9 bases. Looked up from germline, CDR1 is KGHSH and CDR2 is LQKENI. The CDR3 has 16 amino acids. V lost 3 bases and J lost 1; bases outside the gene matches: 6. The CDR3 reads CASSPLGTGSNYGYTF. The CDR3 DNA follows: TGTGCCAGCTCACCGTTGGGGACAGGGAGTAACTATGGCTACACCTTC.

This clone was seen once. The V call is TRBV3-1 (or the pseudogene TRBV3-2), the J call TRBJ1-4; 9 bases are a match to TRBD1. In germline, CDR1 is LGHDT, CDR2 YNNKEL (reference sequence). The V gene end was trimmed by 2 bases and the J gene end by 8 bases; junction bases not matched to a gene: 0. This CDR3 has 13 amino acids. As DNA, the CDR3 is TGTGCCAGCAGCCAAACAGGGGGCGAAAAACTGTTTTTT. Amino acids: CASSQTGGEKLFF.

The chain recombines TRBV5-1 with TRBJ2-7, with TRBD2 matching 15 bases. The length of the CDR3 is 16 residues. CDR1 SGHRS and CDR2 YFSETQ come from the germline V gene. The V segment lost 0 bases and the J segment 6 bases; nucleotides outside the gene matches: 4. The CDR3 is CASSLEGLAGGREQYF. CDR3 bases: TGCGCCAGCAGCTTGGAGGGACTAGCGGGGGGCCGCGAGCAGTACTTC.

J is TRBJ1-4 and V is TRBV18, with D perhaps TRBD1 (6 bases). The V end lost 1 base, the J end lost 5 bases, and 11 bases lay between the germline ends. The CDR3 is 15 amino acids. The germline V gene encodes CDR1 KGHSH and CDR2 LQKENI. CDR3 DNA: TGTGCCAGCTCACCACGACAGGTCCAGAATGAAAAACTGTTTTTT. Translation: CASSPRQVQNEKLFF.

CDR3 protein: CASSRTGVYYEQYF. The CDR3 DNA is TGTGCCAGCAGCCGGACAGGGGTCTACTACGAGCAGTACTTC. The chain joins TRBV7-6 to TRBJ2-7; 9 nucleotides match TRBD1. V shed 5 bases and J 3 bases; nucleotides not matched to a gene: 5. This CDR3 has 14 amino acids. Germline lookup yields CDR1 SGHVS and CDR2 FNYEAQ.

This clone has only one observation. This chain joins TRBV7-3 and TRBJ2-3, with D uncertain. The germline gives CDR1 SGHTA, CDR2 FQGTGA. This CDR3 region has 15 residues. The V end was cut by 2 bases, the J end by 0 bases, with 9 bases between. The CDR3 region has the DNA TGTGCCAGCAGCTTACTTTACAGCAGCACAGATACGCAGTATTTT. Its protein product is CASSLLYSSTDTQYF. Full variable domain (outside the CDR3, taken from reference TRBV7-3 and TRBJ2-3): GAGVSQTPSNKVTEKGKYVELRCDPISGHTALYWYRQSLGQGPEFLIYFQGTGAADDSGLPNDRFFAVRPEGSVSTLKIQRTERGDSAVYLCASSLLYSSTDTQYFGPGTRLTVL.

This clone was detected once. This chain links TRBV24-1 with TRBJ1-1, with D perhaps TRBD1 (5 bases). The germline V gene has CDR1 KGHDR and CDR2 SFDVKD. V shed 0 bases and J shed 3 bases, with 16 bases lying between them. CDR3 length: 17 residues. CDR3 coding DNA: TGTGCCACCAGTGATTTGTTCTTGGGGGGGAGGGACACTGAAGCTTTCTTT. It translates to CATSDLFLGGRDTEAFF.

The V gene is TRBV6-1, the J gene TRBJ1-2; weak D call: TRBD1 (5 bases). The CDR3 covers 14 residues. Germline-derived CDR1 and CDR2 are MNHNS and SASEGT. Trimming took 3 bases from V and 4 from J, leaving 12 bases between them. CDR3 DNA: TGTGCCAGCAGTGAGTTTCAGGACATCTATGGCTACACCTTC. This gives the protein CASSEFQDIYGYTF.

This CDR3 reads CASSQGKEDSGKRTIYF. The CDR3, as DNA: TGTGCCAGCAGCCAAGGGAAAGAAGACTCGGGGAAACGCACCATATATTTT. The V and J genes are TRBV3-1 (or the pseudogene TRBV3-2) and TRBJ1-3; D call uncertain. The length of the CDR3 is 17 residues. CDR1 and CDR2 from the germline V gene are LGHDT and YNNKEL (reference sequence). The ends were cut back, 1 base at V and 9 bases at J, with 22 bases in the middle.

The chain links TRBV6-5 to TRBJ1-4; 7 positions agree with TRBD1. Germline V gives CDR1 MNHEY, CDR2 SVGAGI. The CDR3 spans 15 residues. The trim removed 0 bases at V and 3 bases at J, leaving 1 base unmatched. The CDR3 DNA sequence: TGTGCCAGCAGTTACTCGGGACAGTCTAATGAAAAACTGTTTTTT. Amino acids: CASSYSGQSNEKLFF.

This chain connects TRBV18 to TRBJ1-2; maybe TRBD1 (5 bases). This CDR3 has 14 residues. Trimming took off 6 bases at V and 8 bases at J, with 19 bases between the two ends. Per germline, CDR1 KGHSH and CDR2 LQKENI. As DNA, the CDR3 is TGTGCCAGCTCCCAAGGGACTGCCCAGGCCGGCTACACCTTC. Encoded protein: CASSQGTAQAGYTF.